Listed below are T cell receptor beta chains from one sample, sequenced in a study of vaccination and CD4 T cells after COVID-19. No cognate antigen is known for these TCRs. TCRdb reanalysed the PCR reads using MiXCR and keeps one entry per CDR3 protein. The sample includes over 3,500 distinct CDR3 sequences, 19% of them seen just once. The sample was CD4+ T cells from blood, cultured in vitro. The receptors originated from a human donor who had recovered from COVID-19. Each CDR3 is given with its conserved first and last residue. Fields, in order: J gene, D gene, V gene, clone size, CDR3 DNA, CDR3 protein. D genes are given only for firm matches. Clone size is shown for a subset of rows, as once, few, many or a class of expanded clone.

>TRBJ2-7|TRBD1|TRBV7-9|.
TGTGCCAGCAGCTTAGTTTGGGGACAGGGGGCCTACGAGCAGTACTTC
CASSLVWGQGAYEQYF
>TRBJ1-3|TRBD1|TRBV11-2|.
TGTGCCAGCAGCTTGCGGACAGGGCCTCCCGGAAACACCATATATTTT
CASSLRTGPPGNTIYF
>TRBJ1-5|.|TRBV18|few
TGTGCCAGCTCGGGCGGGCCTCAGGGGCGAAGCAATCAGCCCCAGCATTTT
CASSGGPQGRSNQPQHF
>TRBJ2-3|TRBD1|TRBV5-1|medium-sized
TGCGCCAGCAGCTTGGGGGACAGGGGATCAGATACGCAGTATTTT
CASSLGDRGSDTQYF
>TRBJ2-7|TRBD1|TRBV30|few
TGTGCCTGGAGTGCCAAATCGACAGGGTTTGGCGAGCAGTACTTC
CAWSAKSTGFGEQYF
>TRBJ2-7|TRBD2|TRBV29-1|.
TGCAGCGTTGATACTAGCGGGGACTACGAGCAGTACTTC
CSVDTSGDYEQYF
>TRBJ2-5|TRBD2|TRBV6-5|.
TGTGCCAGCAGTTACTCTACACCTCGGACTAGCGGGGGCCATCAAGAGACCCAGTACTTC
CASSYSTPRTSGGHQETQYF
>TRBJ1-2|.|TRBV7-9|few
TGTGCCAGCAGCTTAGCGTCCTTGGGCCGCCGGGGCTACACCTTC
CASSLASLGRRGYTF
>TRBJ2-7|.|TRBV5-3|few
TGTGCCAGCAGCTTGGGTGGGTATAGCTACGAGCAGTACTTC
CASSLGGYSYEQYF
>TRBJ2-7|.|TRBV20-1|.
TGCAGTGCCTGGATGGGGGGGCAGTACGAGCAGTACTTC
CSAWMGGQYEQYF
>TRBJ2-3|.|TRBV7-8|.
TGTGCCAGCACCTTTAGCAGTACGCAGTATTTT
CASTFSSTQYF
>TRBJ1-1|.|TRBV6-1|large
TGTGCCAGCAGTAGATTTCGGGACACTGAAGCTTTCTTT
CASSRFRDTEAFF
>TRBJ1-1|TRBD1|TRBV18|.
TGTGCCAGCTCACCACGGGACAGGGTCGGCACTGAAGCTTTCTTT
CASSPRDRVGTEAFF
>TRBJ2-7|.|TRBV7-9|.
TGTGCCAGCAGCTTGCAGGGTGGAATCGGGGAGCAGTACTTC
CASSLQGGIGEQYF
>TRBJ2-7|.|TRBV2|few
TGTGCCAGCAGTGTTGGGACCTCCTACGAGCAGTACTTC
CASSVGTSYEQYF
>TRBJ1-6|.|TRBV30|.
TGTGCCTGGCGCCCAGCCACAAATTCACCCCTCCACTTT
CAWRPATNSPLHF
>TRBJ2-7|.|TRBV12-3/TRBV12-4|medium-sized
TGTGCCAGCAGTGAGAGGGATGGTGGGGAGCAGTACTTC
CASSERDGGEQYF
>TRBJ2-2|.|TRBV21-1|medium-sized
TGTGCCAGCAGCAAATCACTAGCGGGGTACACCGGGGAGCTGTTTTTT
CASSKSLAGYTGELFF
>TRBJ2-5|.|TRBV19|.
TGTGCCAGTAGTTTCCAGCGTGGAGAGACCCAGTACTTC
CASSFQRGETQYF